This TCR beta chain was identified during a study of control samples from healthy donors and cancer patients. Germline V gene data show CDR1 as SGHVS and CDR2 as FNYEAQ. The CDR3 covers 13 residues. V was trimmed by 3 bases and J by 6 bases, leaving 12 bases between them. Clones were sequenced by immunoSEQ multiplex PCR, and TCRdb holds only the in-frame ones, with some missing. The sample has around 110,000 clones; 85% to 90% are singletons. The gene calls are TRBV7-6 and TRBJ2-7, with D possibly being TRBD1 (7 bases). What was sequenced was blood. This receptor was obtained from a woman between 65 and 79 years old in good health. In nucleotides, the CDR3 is TGTGCCAGCAGCTTTGGTCAGGGGGGCGAGCAGTACTTC. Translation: CASSFGQGGEQYF.